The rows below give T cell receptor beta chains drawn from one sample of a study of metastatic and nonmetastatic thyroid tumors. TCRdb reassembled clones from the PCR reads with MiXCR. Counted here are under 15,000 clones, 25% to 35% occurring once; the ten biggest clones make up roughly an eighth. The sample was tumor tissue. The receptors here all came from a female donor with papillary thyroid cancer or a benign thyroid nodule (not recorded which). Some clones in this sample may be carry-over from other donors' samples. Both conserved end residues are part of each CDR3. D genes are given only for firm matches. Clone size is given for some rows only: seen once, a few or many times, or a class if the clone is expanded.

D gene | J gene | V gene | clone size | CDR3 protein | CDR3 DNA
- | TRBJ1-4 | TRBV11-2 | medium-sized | CASSSDQGPIEKLFF | TGTGCCAGCAGCTCGGACCAGGGACCGATCGAAAAACTGTTTTTT
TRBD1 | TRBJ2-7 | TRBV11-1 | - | CASSRETVTGESEQYF | TGTGCCAGCAGCCGCGAAACCGTGACAGGGGAAAGTGAGCAGTACTTC
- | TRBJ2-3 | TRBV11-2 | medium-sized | CASSLVSLKGADTQYF | TGTGCCAGCAGCTTAGTATCTTTGAAAGGTGCAGATACGCAGTATTTT
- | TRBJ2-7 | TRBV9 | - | CASSAGGQSSSYEQYF | TGTGCCAGCAGCGCGGGAGGACAGTCAAGCTCCTACGAGCAGTACTTC
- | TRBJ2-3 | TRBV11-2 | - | CASSREDSPTSTQYF | TGTGCCAGCAGCAGAGAGGACAGCCCTACGTCTACGCAGTATTTT
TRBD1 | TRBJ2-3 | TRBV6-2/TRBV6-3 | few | CASSYSGQGSDTQYF | TGTGCCAGCAGTTACTCCGGACAGGGATCAGATACGCAGTATTTT
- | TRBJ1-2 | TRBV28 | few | CASSLRYHGYTF | TGTGCCAGCAGCCTCCGGTACCATGGCTACACCTTC
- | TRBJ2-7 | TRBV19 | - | CASSIQLPVGEQYF | TGTGCCAGTAGTATTCAGTTGCCAGTCGGCGAGCAGTACTTC
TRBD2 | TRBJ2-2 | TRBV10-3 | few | CAISEAGLAVNTGELFF | TGTGCCATCAGTGAGGCGGGACTAGCGGTGAACACCGGGGAGCTGTTTTTT
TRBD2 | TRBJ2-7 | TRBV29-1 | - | CSVGGGAYEQYF | TGCAGCGTTGGGGGGGGAGCCTACGAGCAGTACTTC
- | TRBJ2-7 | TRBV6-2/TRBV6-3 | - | CASSWRTSEQYF | TGTGCCAGCAGTTGGAGGACTTCCGAGCAGTACTTC
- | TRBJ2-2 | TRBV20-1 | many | CSATRPNTGELFF | TGCAGTGCTACCCGACCGAACACCGGGGAGCTGTTTTTT
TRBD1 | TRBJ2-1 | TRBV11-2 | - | CASSLEQGSSYNEQFF | TGTGCCAGCAGCTTAGAACAGGGGAGCTCCTACAATGAGCAGTTCTTC
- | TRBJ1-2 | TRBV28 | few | CASIVRHANYGYTF | TGTGCCAGCATTGTTCGACACGCGAACTATGGCTACACCTTC
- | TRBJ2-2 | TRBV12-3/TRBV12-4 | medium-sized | CASSLDGPPAGELFF | TGTGCCAGCAGTTTAGATGGCCCTCCCGCGGGGGAGCTGTTTTTT
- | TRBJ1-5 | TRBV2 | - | CASSGTDLGNQPQHF | TGTGCCAGCAGTGGGACCGACTTGGGTAATCAGCCCCAGCATTTT
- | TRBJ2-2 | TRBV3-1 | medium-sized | CASSRGPGEPGELFF | TGTGCCAGCAGCCGCGGTCCCGGGGAACCCGGGGAGCTGTTTTTT
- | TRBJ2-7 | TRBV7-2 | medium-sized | CASSYGGPYEQYF | TGTGCCAGCAGTTACGGGGGCCCCTACGAGCAGTACTTC
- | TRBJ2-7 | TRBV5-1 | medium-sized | CASSSGPGLGTYEQYF | TGCGCCAGCAGCTCAGGTCCGGGGCTCGGGACCTACGAGCAGTACTTC
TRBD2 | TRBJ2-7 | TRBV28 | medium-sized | CASRRERGSSYEQYF | TGTGCCAGCAGACGGGAGCGGGGGAGCTCCTACGAGCAGTACTTC
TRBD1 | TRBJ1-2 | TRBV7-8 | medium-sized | CASSTERGLIHGYTF | TGTGCCAGCAGCACTGAGAGGGGGCTAATACACGGCTACACCTTC
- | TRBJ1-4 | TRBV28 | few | CASSLPRDEEKLFF | TGTGCCAGCAGTTTACCCAGGGATGAGGAAAAACTGTTTTTT
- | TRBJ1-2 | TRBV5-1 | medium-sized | CASSLIGQFGYTF | TGCGCCAGCAGCCTTATAGGACAGTTTGGCTACACCTTC
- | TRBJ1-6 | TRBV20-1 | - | CSASGLTAPLHF | TGCAGCGCAAGCGGGTTGACGGCACCCCTCCACTTT
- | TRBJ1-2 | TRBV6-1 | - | CASSEASQGRYGYTF | TGTGCCAGCAGTGAAGCATCACAAGGACGCTATGGCTACACCTTC
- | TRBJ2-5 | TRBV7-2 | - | CASSLDQGGETQYF | TGTGCCAGCAGCTTAGACCAGGGAGGAGAGACCCAGTACTTC
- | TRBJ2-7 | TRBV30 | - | CAWSVLPQSSYEQYF | TGTGCCTGGAGTGTACTACCCCAGAGCTCCTACGAGCAGTACTTC
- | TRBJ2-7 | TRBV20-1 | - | CSARPRETWSIYEQYF | TGCAGTGCTAGACCACGGGAGACATGGTCGATCTACGAGCAGTACTTC
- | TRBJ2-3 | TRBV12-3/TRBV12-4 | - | CASSLAYMGRVDTQYF | TGTGCCAGCAGTTTAGCGTACATGGGAAGAGTGGATACGCAGTATTTT
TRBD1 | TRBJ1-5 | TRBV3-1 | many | CASSQDRGNQPQHF | TGTGCCAGCAGCCAAGACAGGGGGAATCAGCCCCAGCATTTT
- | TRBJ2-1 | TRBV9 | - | CASSETDSSYNEQFF | TGTGCCAGCAGCGAGACAGACAGCTCCTACAATGAGCAGTTCTTC
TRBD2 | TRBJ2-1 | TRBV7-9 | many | CASNDILGLAWSYNEQFF | TGTGCCAGCAACGACATCCTAGGACTAGCGTGGTCCTACAATGAGCAGTTCTTC
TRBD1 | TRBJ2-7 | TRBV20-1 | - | CSARDPTRDRDPLEQYF | TGCAGTGCTAGAGATCCTACACGGGACAGGGACCCCCTCGAGCAGTACTTC
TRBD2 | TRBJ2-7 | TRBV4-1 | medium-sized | CASSQEREAHEQYF | TGCGCCAGCAGCCAAGAACGGGAGGCCCACGAGCAGTACTTC
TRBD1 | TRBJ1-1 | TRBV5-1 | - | CASSPGQINTEAFF | TGCGCCAGCTCCCCGGGACAGATTAACACTGAAGCTTTCTTT
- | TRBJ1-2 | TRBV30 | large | CAWSDRLF | TGTGCCTGGAGTGACAGGCTTTTC
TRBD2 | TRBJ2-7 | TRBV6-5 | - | CACSYSRGSYEQYF | TGTGCCTGCAGTTACTCGCGGGGGTCCTACGAGCAGTACTTC
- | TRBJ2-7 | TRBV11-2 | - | CASSTTLAYDYEQYF | TGTGCCAGCAGCACCACTCTAGCGTATGACTACGAGCAGTACTTC
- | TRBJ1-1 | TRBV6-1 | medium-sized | CASSELGQVMNTEAFF | TGTGCCAGCAGTGAGTTAGGCCAGGTAATGAACACTGAAGCTTTCTTT
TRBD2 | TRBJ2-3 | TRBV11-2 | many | CASSFSSGNTDTQYF | TGCGCCAGCAGCTTTTCTAGCGGGAACACAGATACGCAGTATTTT
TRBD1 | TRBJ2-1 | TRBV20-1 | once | CIALGTGGSEQFF | TGCATTGCTCTCGGTACAGGGGGCTCGGAGCAGTTCTTC
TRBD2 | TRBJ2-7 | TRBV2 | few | CASVWSSGRSEQYF | TGTGCCAGCGTTTGGTCTAGCGGGAGAAGCGAGCAGTACTTC